Described below is a single TCR beta chain sequence and its context. The data were obtained in a study of blood T cells in healthy people across ages. Study details: Every two T cells gave about one barcoded beta molecule via template switching.

Samples had at least 7 million PBMCs isolated from them. CDR3 length equals 16 residues. Trimming at V came to 0 bases and at J to 7 bases, leaving 6 bases not matched to a gene. Germline V CDR1 and CDR2: LGHNA, YSLEER. PCR was performed a second time for about 7 to 11 cycles using a sample-barcoded 5' primer and a J-beta primer mix. Each cDNA molecule was tagged by a template-switch adaptor with 12 random nucleotides. TCRdb re-called the 5' RACE reads through MiXCR, storing one row per CDR3 protein. There are 650,000 to 800,000 distinct CDR3 sequences in the sample; around 43% occur only once, and roughly 18% lies in the top ten.

The sample was blood. This TCR was sampled from a man between 60 and 75 years old in good health. The chain uses TRBV4-3 and TRBJ1-6; 7 bases match TRBD1. In DNA, the CDR3 is TGCGCCAGCAGCCAAGAAGGGGGACAGTTAAATTCACCCCTCCACTTT. Its protein is CASSQEGGQLNSPLHF.